This passage covers 23 T cell receptor beta chains from one sample sequenced in a study of identical twins' blood T cells. In TCRdb, the 5' RACE reads were re-called with MiXCR into one record per CDR3 protein. The profile shows 350,000 to 450,000 distinct CDR3 sequences, 28% of them singletons. The sequenced sample consisted of PBMCs. The receptors were sampled from a woman aged 18 to 55 in good health.

The table lists this clonotype with a few counts. The chain combines TRBV5-1 with TRBJ1-6, with no clear D. Trimming stripped 5 bases from V and 8 bases from J, with 11 bases between. Germline values: CDR1 SGHRS, CDR2 YFSETQ. This CDR3 comprises 13 residues. The CDR3 nucleotides read TGCGCCAGCAGGAACGAGAGGGATTCACCCCTCCACTTT. Translated: CASRNERDSPLHF.

This clonotype has only a few counts. The chain combines TRBV6-5 with TRBJ1-2; 7 bases match TRBD1. V lost 8 bases to trimming and J lost 1 base; unmatched junction nucleotides: 4. The CDR3 runs to 13 residues. Germline CDR1 MNHEY, CDR2 SVGAGI. Written as DNA, the CDR3 is TGTGCCAGCCGGGACAGCCATAACTATGGCTACACCTTC. It specifies CASRDSHNYGYTF.

This clonotype has a handful of counts. V and J are TRBV29-1 and TRBJ1-1, with 7 bases identical to TRBD1. Germline lookup yields CDR1 SQVTM and CDR2 ANQGSEA. The length of the CDR3 is 13 residues. Trimming at V came to 6 bases and at J to 1 base, leaving 5 bases not matched to a gene. CDR3 amino acids: CSVYRGPNTEAFF. Written as DNA, the CDR3 is TGCAGCGTCTACAGGGGACCGAACACTGAAGCTTTCTTT.

A few counts support this clonotype. J is TRBJ1-1 and V is TRBV5-1; D remains unclear. The ends were cut back, 2 bases at V and 1 base at J, with 6 bases in the middle. Germline V CDR1 and CDR2: SGHRS, YFSETQ. The CDR3 loop spans 13 amino acids. CDR3 in amino acids: CASSFSWNTEAFF. In DNA form, the CDR3 reads TGCGCCAGCAGCTTTTCTTGGAACACTGAAGCTTTCTTT.

This clonotype was seen a few times. The chain employs TRBV7-9 and TRBJ2-7; 7 bases fit TRBD2. Germline V CDR1 and CDR2: SEHNR, FQNEAQ (reference sequence). The CDR3 runs to 16 residues. Trimming removed 1 base from V and 1 base from J; junction bases left unmatched: 7. The CDR3 DNA reads as TGTGCCAGCAGCTTAGTGACGGCTAGCGGATCCTACGAGCAGTACTTC. It yields the protein CASSLVTASGSYEQYF. Drawing the rest from reference TRBV7-9 and TRBJ2-7, the complete variable domain is DTGVSQNPRHKITKRGQNVTFRCDPISEHNRLYWYRQTLGQGPEFLTYFQNEAQLEKSRLLSDRFSAERPKGSFSTLEIQRTEQGDSAMYLCASSLVTASGSYEQYFGPGTRLTVT.

This clonotype was detected only a few times. The chain recombines TRBV5-1 with TRBJ1-2; unclear D gene. The CDR3 contains 13 residues. From germline, CDR1 is SGHRS and CDR2 YFSETQ. Trimming shortened V by 4 bases and J by 4 bases, and 11 bases separated the two germline ends. In DNA, the CDR3 is TGCGCCAGCAGCCAACGACCGACCTATGGCTACACCTTC. Translating it yields CASSQRPTYGYTF.

This clonotype was seen more than once but under ten times. V and J are TRBV29-1 and TRBJ1-1; possibly TRBD1 for D (5 bases). The V and J ends lost 7 bases and 7 bases respectively, with 16 bases between them. The CDR3 contains 12 residues. CDR1 SQVTM and CDR2 ANQGSEA come from the germline V gene. CDR3 nucleotides: TGCAGCGCCGGGCAGGGCGAGGGTGAAGCTTTCTTT. Its protein product is CSAGQGEGEAFF.

The V and J genes are TRBV24-1 and TRBJ2-1; 8 bases are a match to TRBD1. With V trimmed by 5 bases and J by 7 bases, 6 bases remained unmatched. CDR3 length: 14 residues. Germline V gene sequence: CDR1 KGHDR, CDR2 SFDVKD. The CDR3 region is CATSAGQGWNEQFF. The CDR3 bases are TGTGCCACCAGTGCAGGACAGGGATGGAATGAGCAGTTCTTC.

This clonotype was counted at least ten times. V gene TRBV10-3 combines with J gene TRBJ2-3; 8 bases map to TRBD1. This CDR3 has 14 amino acids. V shed 7 bases and J 1 base; nucleotides not matched to a gene: 4. Germline V gene data show CDR1 as ENHRY and CDR2 as SYGVKD. The CDR3, as DNA: TGTGCCATCACCCCGGGACAGGGCACAGATACGCAGTATTTT. It codes for CAITPGQGTDTQYF.

This clonotype was seen a few times. The chain joins TRBV12-3 or TRBV12-4 to TRBJ2-7; TRBD2 matches at 7 bases. The CDR3 is 15 residues long. The trim removed 8 bases at V and 2 bases at J, leaving 12 bases unmatched. This chain's CDR3 is CASGPSGGVAYEQYF. DNA for the CDR3: TGTGCCAGCGGCCCTAGCGGTGGTGTAGCCTACGAGCAGTACTTC.

This clonotype came up a few times. V is TRBV27 and J is TRBJ1-3; possible D gene TRBD1, 6 bases. The germline V gene has CDR1 MNHEY and CDR2 SMNVEV (reference sequence). The CDR3 loop spans 16 amino acids. Trimming left V 3 bases short and J 0 bases short, with 12 bases between. CDR3 sequence (DNA): TGTGCCAGCAGTTTTAGGGGGGGAAGCTCTGGAAACACCATATATTTT. It specifies CASSFRGGSSGNTIYF.

V usage is TRBV6-6 and J usage is TRBJ1-1; D gene ambiguous. The length of the CDR3 is 15 residues. The V end was cut by 6 bases, the J end by 4 bases, with 18 bases between. Germline lookup yields CDR1 MNHNY and CDR2 SVGAGI (reference sequence). CDR3 bases: TGTGCCAGCAGAAGGGCCTCGGAGGTCCGCACTGAAGCTTTCTTT. This encodes CASRRASEVRTEAFF.

This clonotype was detected once. This chain uses TRBV11-2 with TRBJ2-2; 11 bases match TRBD2. The CDR3 contains 16 residues. J lost 7 bases, V lost 4 bases, and 8 bases had no gene match. CDR1 SGHAT and CDR2 FQNNGV come from the germline V gene. The chain's CDR3 is CASSYRSGRADGELFF. DNA for the CDR3: TGTGCCAGCAGCTATCGTAGCGGGAGGGCTGACGGGGAGCTGTTTTTT.

This clonotype was observed a handful of times. The V call is TRBV5-1, the J call TRBJ1-2; 12 positions match TRBD1. V shed 4 bases, J shed 7 bases, and the junction held 5 bases outside the gene matches. Germline loops: CDR1 SGHRS, CDR2 YFSETQ. The CDR3 loop spans 14 amino acids. This chain's CDR3 is CASSTGQGARGYTF. The CDR3 DNA reads TGCGCCAGCAGCACGGGACAGGGGGCGCGTGGCTACACCTTC.

J is TRBJ1-2 and V is TRBV7-9; no clear D. Trimming took off 0 bases at V and 12 bases at J, with 8 bases between the two ends. In germline, CDR1 is SEHNR, CDR2 FQNEAQ (reference sequence). The CDR3 extends over 11 amino acids. CDR3 protein: CASSLAGWDTF. In DNA, the CDR3 is TGTGCCAGCAGCTTAGCAGGATGGGACACCTTC.

The J gene is TRBJ2-1, the V gene TRBV7-8; perhaps TRBD1 as D (6 bases). Germline V gives CDR1 SGHVS, CDR2 FQNEAQ. V lost 4 bases and J 5 bases, leaving 15 bases between the germline ends. The CDR3 length is 15 residues. CDR3: CASSSTGTMHNEQFF. For the CDR3, the DNA is TGTGCCAGCAGCTCGACCGGGACAATGCACAATGAGCAGTTCTTC.

A note on this clonotype: One end of the junction is discordant with germline, which a read error may explain. The gene calls are TRBV6-6 and TRBJ2-2; possibly TRBD2 for D (5 bases). Per the germline V gene, CDR1 is MNHNY and CDR2 is SVGAGI (reference sequence). CDR3 length equals 12 residues. CDR3 region: CASSWDTGEQFF. CDR3 nucleotide sequence: TGTGCCAGCAGTTGGGATACCGGGGAGCAGTTTTTT.

This clonotype was seen a handful of times. The chain joins TRBV19 to TRBJ1-2; D is uncertain. The CDR3 runs to 15 residues. The germline gives CDR1 LNHDA, CDR2 SQIVND (reference sequence). V lost 1 base and J 2 bases, leaving 11 bases between the germline ends. The CDR3 bases are TGTGCCAGTAGTATAGGGCGTCGAAGGAACTATGGCTACACCTTC. Protein sequence: CASSIGRRRNYGYTF.

CDR3 protein: CASSLAFRGFQYF. The CDR3 coding sequence is TGTGCCAGCTCACTGGCCTTTAGAGGGTTTCAGTACTTC. The chain uses TRBV6-6 and TRBJ2-4; weak D call: TRBD2 (5 bases). Germline V gives CDR1 MNHNY, CDR2 SVGAGI (reference sequence). This CDR3 is 13 amino acids long. V was cut by 8 bases and J by 11 bases, with 19 bases left in between.

The chain links TRBV20-1 to TRBJ2-3; 8 bases are a match to TRBD1. The V segment lost 3 bases and the J segment 4 bases; nucleotides outside the gene matches: 9. This CDR3 spans 15 amino acids. Germline V gene data show CDR1 as DFQATT and CDR2 as SNEGSKA (reference sequence). The CDR3 region is CSASGTGGFPDTQYF. As DNA, the CDR3 is TGCAGTGCTAGCGGTACAGGGGGGTTCCCAGATACGCAGTATTTT.

In regard to this clonotype: This may come from a read error, since a much larger clone is one base off. V is TRBV20-1 and J is TRBJ1-3; tentatively, D is TRBD1 (5 bases). V shed 5 bases and J shed 1 base, with 15 bases lying between them. The CDR3 runs to 15 residues. The germline V gene has CDR1 DFQATT and CDR2 SNEGSKA (reference sequence). The CDR3, as DNA: TGCAGTGCTTTTCGGGCAGGGAGGTCTGGAAACACCATATATTTT. Protein sequence: CSAFRAGRSGNTIYF.

The J gene is TRBJ1-2, the V gene TRBV4-3; D unresolved. The CDR3 totals 13 residues. The germline V gene has CDR1 LGHNA and CDR2 YSLEER. Trimming took off 0 bases at V and 3 bases at J, with 5 bases between the two ends. This chain's CDR3 is CASSQDEHYGYTF. The CDR3, as DNA: TGCGCCAGCAGCCAAGATGAGCACTATGGCTACACCTTC.

This clonotype is medium-sized (0.01 to 0.1%) within its sample. The chain links TRBV5-1 to TRBJ1-1, with TRBD1 matching 8 bases. The V gene end was trimmed by 2 bases and the J gene end by 7 bases; junction bases not matched to a gene: 4. CDR1 is SGHRS and CDR2 is YFSETQ in the germline V gene. CDR3 length: 13 residues. CDR3 residues: CASSFGQGSEAFF. The CDR3 region has the DNA TGCGCCAGCAGCTTCGGACAGGGTAGTGAAGCTTTCTTT.